The 8 T cell receptor beta chains below come from one sample, sequenced in a study of untreated major depressive disorder. Their target antigens are unknown. The method was immunoSEQ multiplex PCR; TCRdb's version includes in-frame clones alone and lacks a portion of them. The sample holds 20,000 or so clones, roughly nine tenths seen once. General study points: TRBV05-01 (Vbeta 5.1) usage was higher in CD4+ T cells of depressed patients than controls.

What was sequenced was CD4+ T cells from PBMCs. These receptors were obtained from a woman between 35 and 50 years old with major depressive disorder.

The chain joins TRBV11-2 to TRBJ2-7; 12 nucleotides line up with TRBD1. CDR1 is SGHAT, CDR2 FQNNGV, per germline. J was trimmed by 6 bases and V by 9 bases; bases with no gene match: 9. The CDR3 length is 14 residues. The CDR3 here is CASLVGTGGGEQYF. The CDR3 DNA reads TGTGCCAGTCTGGTAGGGACAGGGGGCGGCGAGCAGTACTTC.

The rearrangement joins TRBV18 to TRBJ1-2, with D perhaps TRBD1 (5 bases). V dropped 4 bases and J dropped 7 bases, with 22 bases sitting between them. Germline CDR1 KGHSH, CDR2 LQKENI. The CDR3 runs 16 residues. CDR3 in DNA: TGTGCCAGCTCACGATCCCGGGACCCGCCTGAGAGTGGCTACACCTTC. Protein product: CASSRSRDPPESGYTF.

Comment on this clone: One end of the junction is discordant with germline, which a read error may explain. V gene TRBV7-7 combines with J gene TRBJ2-1; perhaps TRBD2 as D (6 bases). The germline V gene encodes CDR1 SSHAT and CDR2 FNYEAQ (reference sequence). This CDR3 region has 16 residues. CDR3 sequence (DNA): TGTGCTAGCAGCCCGGGGAGACTAGTTAAGAACAATGAGCAGTTCTTC. Translating gives CASSPGRLVKNNEQFF.

This rearrangement joins TRBV7-9 to TRBJ1-2, with D unresolved. The V and J ends lost 5 bases and 0 bases respectively, with 13 bases between them. The CDR3 runs to 15 residues. Germline CDR1 is SEHNR and CDR2 is FQNEAQ (reference sequence). CDR3 DNA: TGTGCCAGCAGCCCCAGTAGAAGACCTAACTATGGCTACACCTTC. It codes for CASSPSRRPNYGYTF. Together with reference TRBV7-9 and TRBJ1-2, the CDR3 gives the full variable domain: DTGVSQNPRHKITKRGQNVTFRCDPISEHNRLYWYRQTLGQGPEFLTYFQNEAQLEKSRLLSDRFSAERPKGSFSTLEIQRTEQGDSAMYLCASSPSRRPNYGYTFGSGTRLTVV.

The chain has TRBV11-2 and TRBJ2-7; no clear D gene. The germline CDR1 and CDR2 sequences are SGHAT and FQNNGV. V was trimmed by 4 bases and J by 3 bases, leaving 10 bases between them. The CDR3 runs to 13 residues. In nucleotides, the CDR3 is TGTGCCAGCAGCTCGGGCCTCCTCTACGAGCAGTACTTC. Amino acids: CASSSGLLYEQYF.

The chain is built from TRBV11-2 and TRBJ2-1, with TRBD1 matching 10 bases. Germline V gene sequence: CDR1 SGHAT, CDR2 FQNNGV. The CDR3 is made up of 14 amino acids. V was pared by 5 bases and J by 6 bases, with 4 bases of the junction left unmatched. The CDR3 sequence is CASSRDRGFNEQFF. The CDR3 DNA follows: TGTGCCAGCAGCCGGGACAGGGGATTCAATGAGCAGTTCTTC. Full variable domain (remainder filled in from reference TRBV11-2 and TRBJ2-1): EAGVAQSPRYKIIEKRQSVAFWCNPISGHATLYWYQQILGQGPKLLIQFQNNGVVDDSQLPKDRFSAERLKGVDSTLKIQPAKLEDSAVYLCASSRDRGFNEQFFGPGTRLTVL.

This chain connects TRBV10-3 to TRBJ2-1; 13 positions agree with TRBD2. Germline CDR1 reads ENHRY; CDR2 reads SYGVKD. The CDR3 totals 17 residues. Unmatched junction bases numbered 3, after V lost 4 bases and J lost 0 bases. The CDR3: CAISGTSGGSSYNEQFF. In nucleotides, the CDR3 is TGTGCCATCAGTGGGACTAGCGGGGGCAGCTCCTACAATGAGCAGTTCTTC.

J is TRBJ2-1 and V is TRBV7-2; no definite D call. The CDR3 has 12 residues. Per the germline V gene, CDR1 is SGHTA and CDR2 is FQGNSA. V shed 8 bases and J shed 7 bases, with 12 bases lying between them. CDR3 DNA: TGTGCCAGCCGTTTCCTCAAAAATGAGCAGTTCTTC. Its protein product is CASRFLKNEQFF.